These 9 T cell receptor beta chains share one sample of origin, sequenced in a study of blood T cell repertoires in COVID-19 (dated by TCRdb to the early 2020s). The library was made by the immunoSEQ multiplex PCR assay. The source is immuneACCESS, and TCRdb retained only in-frame sequences with V and J called. Part of the clones is not carried over; for the studies checked, unresolved V genes explain less than half of this, and the remainder is unexplained. The sample profile shows some 120,000 clones; approximately 80% of them were found once. The top ten clonotypes cover roughly 1.9% of the sample. Source material: peripheral blood. These receptors were collected from an older man with acute or convalescent COVID-19.

Regarding this clone: This CDR3 fails to terminate in the conserved phenylalanine or tryptophan, so it likely reflects a read error. The DNA is left out, because the CDR3 cannot be placed on it with certainty; the CDR3 is given as TCRdb lists it. The J gene is TRBJ1-2, the V gene TRBV29-1; TRBD1, as called in the table, went unchecked against the DNA. CDR1 and CDR2 (germline): SQVTM, ANQGSEA. The CDR3 comprises 8 residues, both ends counted. CDR3 amino acids: CSDGQGVG.

This chain uses TRBV19 with TRBJ1-6; D call uncertain. V was cut by 2 bases and J by 7 bases, with 6 bases left in between. The germline V gene encodes CDR1 LNHDA and CDR2 SQIVND (reference sequence). CDR3 size: 13 residues. CDR3 loop: CASSITGNSPLHF. CDR3 coding DNA: TGTGCCAGTAGTATAACGGGGAATTCACCCCTCCACTTT.

The rearrangement uses TRBV5-5 and TRBJ2-3; perhaps TRBD1 as D (5 bases). CDR3 length: 12 amino acids. The V end was cut by 2 bases, the J end by 5 bases, with 6 bases between. Germline CDR1 and CDR2: SGHKS and YYEKEE (reference sequence). CDR3 in amino acids: CASSFGQDTQYF. The CDR3 region has the DNA TGTGCCAGCAGCTTCGGACAAGATACGCAGTATTTT. Variable domain in full (rest from reference TRBV5-5 and TRBJ2-3): DAGVTQSPTHLIKTRGQQVTLRCSPISGHKSVSWYQQVLGQGPQFIFQYYEKEERGRGNFPDRFSARQFPNYSSELNVNALLLGDSALYLCASSFGQDTQYFGPGTRLTVL.

This clone was picked up one time. The chain couples TRBV19 to TRBJ2-3; 7 nucleotides agree with TRBD2. This CDR3 spans 15 amino acids. Germline V gives CDR1 LNHDA, CDR2 SQIVND (reference sequence). J lost 4 bases, V lost 4 bases, and 8 bases had no gene match. The CDR3 loop is CASSTAGVWSDTQYF. The CDR3 DNA sequence: TGTGCCAGTAGTACCGCGGGGGTTTGGTCAGATACGCAGTATTTT.

This sequence joins TRBV18 and TRBJ2-7, with TRBD1 identical over 7 bases. This CDR3 contains 15 residues. The V segment lost 2 bases and the J segment 4 bases; nucleotides outside the gene matches: 8. Germline V gives CDR1 KGHSH, CDR2 LQKENI. Written as DNA, the CDR3 is TGTGCCAGCTCACCAGACAGGGTTCGATCTTACGAGCAGTACTTC. Translating it yields CASSPDRVRSYEQYF.

As to this clone: Additional DNA sequences in this sample encode the identical CDR3. CDR3 DNA: TGTGCCAGCAGAAGGACAGGAAGCACAGATACGCAGTATTTT. Protein product: CASRRTGSTDTQYF. The rearrangement links TRBV28 to TRBJ2-3, with 7 bases aligning to TRBD1. The CDR3 has 14 residues. CDR1 and CDR2 from the germline V gene are MDHEN and SYDVKM. V was clipped by 6 bases and J by 0 bases; unmatched bases: 3.

This clone has a handful of counts. The J gene is TRBJ1-3, the V gene TRBV7-2; perhaps TRBD1 as D (6 bases). CDR3 size: 16 residues. V was clipped by 4 bases and J by 3 bases, with 16 bases between them. CDR1 SGHTA and CDR2 FQGNSA come from the germline V gene. CDR3 sequence reads: CASSSTSGGGGNTIYF. The CDR3 DNA is TGTGCCAGCAGCTCCACGTCGGGGGGCGGTGGAAACACCATATATTTT.

The V gene is TRBV4-1, the J gene TRBJ2-4, with D perhaps matching TRBD1 (5 bases). V dropped 0 bases and J dropped 4 bases, with 7 bases sitting between them. CDR3 length: 14 amino acids. Germline CDR1 is MGHRA and CDR2 is YSYEKL. CDR3: CASSQEPGKNIQYF. The CDR3 nucleotides read TGCGCCAGCAGCCAAGAACCAGGGAAAAACATTCAGTACTTC.

This clone was recorded once. The genes are TRBV29-1 and TRBJ1-1, with TRBD1 as a possible D gene (6 bases). The germline V and J ends were trimmed by 3 bases and 1 base, with 9 bases remaining between them. The CDR3 spans 13 residues. Per the germline V gene, CDR1 is SQVTM and CDR2 is ANQGSEA. Here the CDR3 reads CSVEGHGNTEAFF. The CDR3 DNA reads TGCAGCGTTGAGGGACATGGGAACACTGAAGCTTTCTTT.